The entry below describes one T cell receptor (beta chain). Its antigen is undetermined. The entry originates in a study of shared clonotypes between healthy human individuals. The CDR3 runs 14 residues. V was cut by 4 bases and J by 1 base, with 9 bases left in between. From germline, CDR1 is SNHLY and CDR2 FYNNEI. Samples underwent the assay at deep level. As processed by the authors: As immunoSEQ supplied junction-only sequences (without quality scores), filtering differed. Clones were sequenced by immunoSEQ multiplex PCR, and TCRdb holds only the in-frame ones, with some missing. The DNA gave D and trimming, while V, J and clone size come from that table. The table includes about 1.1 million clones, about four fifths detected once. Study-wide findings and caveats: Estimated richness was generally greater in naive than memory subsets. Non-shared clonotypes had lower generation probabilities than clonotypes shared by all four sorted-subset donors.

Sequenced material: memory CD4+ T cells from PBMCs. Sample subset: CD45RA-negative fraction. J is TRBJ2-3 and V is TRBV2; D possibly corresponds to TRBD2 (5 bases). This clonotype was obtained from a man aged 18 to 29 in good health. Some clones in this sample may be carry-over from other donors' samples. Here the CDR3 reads CASSGRTRTDTQYF. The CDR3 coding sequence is TGTGCCAGCAGTGGCCGGACTCGCACAGATACGCAGTATTTT.